These T cell receptor beta chains were read from a single sample in a study of blood T cell repertoires in COVID-19. Profiling relied on immunoSEQ multiplex PCR, and the TCRdb table lists in-frame clones only, not all of them. The sample consists of about 330,000 clones, roughly 90% of them appearing once. The specimen was peripheral blood. The source of these receptors is a young man with COVID-19, enrolled during active disease. Both conserved end residues are part of each CDR3. The order of the fields is V gene, J gene, D gene, clone size, CDR3 DNA, CDR3 protein. D genes are given only for firm matches. Where a row states a size, it is once, few, many or the class of an expanded clone; other rows omit it.

TRBV7-2	TRBJ1-5	TRBD1	.	TGTGCCAGCAGCTTAGCGATCGGGACAGGGAATCAGCCCCAGCATTTT	CASSLAIGTGNQPQHF
TRBV11-2	TRBJ2-6	.	.	TGTGCCAGCAGCTCGGCCAGGCGTCCCTCTGGGGCCAACGTCCTGACTTTC	CASSSARRPSGANVLTF
TRBV5-8	TRBJ1-5	.	.	TGTGCCAGCAGCACACAAAGAGGGAGCTATAGCAATCAGCCCCAGCATTTT	CASSTQRGSYSNQPQHF
TRBV24-1	TRBJ1-2	TRBD1	.	TGTGCCACCAGACAGGGGGCGAACTATGGCTACACCTTC	CATRQGANYGYTF
TRBV27	TRBJ2-5	TRBD1	.	TGTGCCAGCAGTTCCATCCAGGGGGCTCGGGAGACCCAGTACTTC	CASSSIQGARETQYF
TRBV7-9	TRBJ1-5	TRBD1	.	TGTGCCAGCAGCCTAGGGGGCCCTCAGCCCCAGCATTTT	CASSLGGPQPQHF
TRBV19	TRBJ1-2	.	.	TGTGCCAGTAGTCCACAAGGGGAGGACTATGGCTACACCTTC	CASSPQGEDYGYTF
TRBV7-6	TRBJ1-2	.	.	TGTGCCAGCAGCTTAAACAGGGACCCCGGGAATGGCTACACCTTC	CASSLNRDPGNGYTF
TRBV4-3	TRBJ2-7	TRBD2	.	TGCGCCAGCAGCCAAGGGGCGGGGGGTTACGAGCAGTACTTC	CASSQGAGGYEQYF
TRBV19	TRBJ1-1	.	.	TGTGCCAGTAGTTCCCGCGGCACAATGAACACTGAAGCTTTCTTT	CASSSRGTMNTEAFF
TRBV6-5	TRBJ1-5	.	.	TGTGCCAGCAAAACACCCAACAATCAGCCCCAGCATTTT	CASKTPNNQPQHF
TRBV30	TRBJ1-5	TRBD1	few	TGTGCCTGGAGTTCGGGACAGGGGTTTCAGCCCCAGCATTTT	CAWSSGQGFQPQHF
TRBV7-9	TRBJ2-5	TRBD1	.	TGTGCCAGCAGCTTTGGACAGGGCTACCAAGAGACCCAGTACTTC	CASSFGQGYQETQYF
TRBV7-2	TRBJ1-4	.	.	TGTGCCAGCAGCTTAGCCCCGGGACAAAATGAAAAACTGTTTTTT	CASSLAPGQNEKLFF
TRBV29-1	TRBJ1-5	.	.	TGCAGCGTTCTAAGTAATAGCAATCAGCCCCAGCATTTT	CSVLSNSNQPQHF
TRBV9	TRBJ1-5	.	.	TGTGCCAGCTCCCCTCGCGCGGATCAGCCCCAGCATTTT	CASSPRADQPQHF
TRBV3-1/TRBV3-2	TRBJ2-7	TRBD1	.	TGTGCCAGCAGCCCTCGGACAGGGGAAAACGAGCAGTACTTC	CASSPRTGENEQYF
TRBV19	TRBJ2-7	.	.	TGTGCCAGTAGTATACGGGACGAGCAGTACTTC	CASSIRDEQYF
TRBV27	TRBJ1-6	.	once	TGTGCCAGCAGCTCATCCGGGACAAGTAGCTCACCCCTCCACTTT	CASSSSGTSSSPLHF
TRBV10-3	TRBJ1-2	.	.	TGTGCCATCAGTGAGTCTGGCAGTCCTAACTATGGCTACACCTTC	CAISESGSPNYGYTF
TRBV5-1	TRBJ1-3	TRBD1	.	TGCGCCAGCAGCTCAACAGGGGACACTGGAAACACCATATATTTT	CASSSTGDTGNTIYF
TRBV20-1	TRBJ2-2	.	.	TGCAGTGCTAGTGGGGCGGGGGCCGGCCTTCGGACCGGGGAGCTGTTTTTT	CSASGAGAGLRTGELFF
TRBV28	TRBJ2-7	.	.	TGTGCCAGCGGGCAACAAGCCTACGAGCAGTACTTC	CASGQQAYEQYF
TRBV29-1	TRBJ2-4	.	.	TGCAGCGTTGGCAGGGGTAGTGAGGAGTTAGCCAAAAACATTCAGTACTTC	CSVGRGSEELAKNIQYF
TRBV27	TRBJ1-6	TRBD1	.	TGTGCCAGCAGTTTACAGAGAGGGGGCGCGATTAGACTCCTCCACTTT	CASSLQRGGAIRLLHF
TRBV7-9	TRBJ2-5	.	.	TGTGCCAGCGCCACAGGAGGATGGGAGACCCAGTACTTC	CASATGGWETQYF
TRBV19	TRBJ2-1	.	once	TGTGCCAGTAGTATAACACCTAGCTCCTACAATGAGCAGTTCTTC	CASSITPSSYNEQFF
TRBV7-2	TRBJ1-5	.	few	TGTGCCAGCAGCTCACAGGGACTAAGGCAGCCCCAGCATTTT	CASSSQGLRQPQHF
TRBV28	TRBJ1-4	.	once	TGTGCCATAAGGGGGGGTCTCTATAATGAAAAACTGTTTTTT	CAIRGGLYNEKLFF
TRBV7-2	TRBJ2-3	TRBD2	once	TGTGCCAGCAGCCCGAGAGGGCTAGCGGGGGGGCCCTCCTTGGATACGCAGTATTTT	CASSPRGLAGGPSLDTQYF
TRBV5-4	TRBJ2-1	TRBD1	once	TGTGCCAGCAAGGGACAGGCCAACAATGAGCAGTTCTTC	CASKGQANNEQFF
TRBV12-3/TRBV12-4	TRBJ1-2	.	.	TGTGCCAGCAGTTTTTCAGGGTTCTATGGCTACACCTTC	CASSFSGFYGYTF
TRBV6-4	TRBJ2-5	TRBD2	.	TGTGCCAGCAGTGACGAGCGGGAGATCGGAGAGACCCAGTACTTC	CASSDEREIGETQYF
TRBV3-1/TRBV3-2	TRBJ1-5	TRBD1	.	TGTGCCAGCAGCCAAGATAACAGGGGGGTAAGGGGCAATCAGCCCCAGCATTTT	CASSQDNRGVRGNQPQHF
TRBV18	TRBJ2-7	TRBD1	.	TGTGCCAGCTCCTTCTGGGACAGGGGGCTCACCTACGAGCAGTACTTC	CASSFWDRGLTYEQYF
TRBV5-1	TRBJ2-3	.	.	TGCGCCAGCAGCTTGGTGGGCTCTAGCACAGATACGCAGTATTTT	CASSLVGSSTDTQYF
TRBV12-3/TRBV12-4	TRBJ1-2	.	.	TGTGCCAGCAGTTTGGACAACTTCGAAGGCTACACCTTC	CASSLDNFEGYTF
TRBV3-1/TRBV3-2	TRBJ2-7	TRBD2	.	TGTGCCAGCAGCCCGCCGGGACTAGCCGGCGAGCAGTACTTC	CASSPPGLAGEQYF
TRBV14	TRBJ2-1	TRBD2	.	TGTGCCAGCAGCCCTTCTCTGGGACTAGCGGGGGGGCCACCGTTCTTC	CASSPSLGLAGGPPFF
TRBV7-2	TRBJ2-3	TRBD2	.	TGTGCCAGCAGCTCAGGGACTAGCGGGAGGTACTTGGCCACAGATACGCAGTATTTT	CASSSGTSGRYLATDTQYF